The present T cell receptor (beta chain) was sequenced within a study of cytomegalovirus exposure and HLA in healthy donors. Study results and limitations: Investigators reported 150 to 200 TCR beta chains as tied to cytomegalovirus. Three CMV-associated chains proved CMV antigen-specific in vitro. The classifier reportedly diagnosed cytomegalovirus status with high specificity and sensitivity.

Here immunoSEQ multiplex PCR was the method, and the copy in TCRdb shows in-frame clones only, minus some. The data contain 150,000 to 200,000 clones, approximately 81% of them singletons. Germline values: CDR1 SGHKS, CDR2 YYEKEE (reference sequence). V trimming: 2 bases; J trimming: 4 bases; junction bases outside the gene matches: 8. The CDR3 length is 15 residues. On this clone: Its antigen is unidentified.

This clonotype was sampled from a man aged 25-40 years in good health and CMV-seropositive. The chain couples TRBV5-5 to TRBJ1-1, with 7 nucleotides matching TRBD1. Sequencing was carried out using PBMCs. The CDR3 DNA is TGTGCCAGCAGCTTACCAGGGGGAAGGAGCACTGAAGCTTTCTTT. Translation: CASSLPGGRSTEAFF.